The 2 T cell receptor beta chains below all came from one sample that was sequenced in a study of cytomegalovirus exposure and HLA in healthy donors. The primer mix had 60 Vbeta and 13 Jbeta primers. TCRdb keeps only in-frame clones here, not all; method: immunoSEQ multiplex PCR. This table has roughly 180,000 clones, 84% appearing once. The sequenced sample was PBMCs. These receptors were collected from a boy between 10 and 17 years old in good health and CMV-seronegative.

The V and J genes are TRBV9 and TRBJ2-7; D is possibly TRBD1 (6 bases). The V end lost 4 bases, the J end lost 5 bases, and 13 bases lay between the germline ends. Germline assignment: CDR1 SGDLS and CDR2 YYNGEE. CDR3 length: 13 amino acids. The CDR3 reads CASSYTQGHEQYF. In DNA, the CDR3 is TGTGCCAGCAGCTATACACAGGGCCACGAGCAGTACTTC.

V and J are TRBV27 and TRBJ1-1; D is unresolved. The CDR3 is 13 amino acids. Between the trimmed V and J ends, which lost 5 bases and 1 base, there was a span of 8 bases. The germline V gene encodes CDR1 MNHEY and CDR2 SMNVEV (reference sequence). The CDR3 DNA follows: TGTGCCAGCAGTCAGATAAGGAACACTGAAGCTTTCTTT. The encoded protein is CASSQIRNTEAFF.